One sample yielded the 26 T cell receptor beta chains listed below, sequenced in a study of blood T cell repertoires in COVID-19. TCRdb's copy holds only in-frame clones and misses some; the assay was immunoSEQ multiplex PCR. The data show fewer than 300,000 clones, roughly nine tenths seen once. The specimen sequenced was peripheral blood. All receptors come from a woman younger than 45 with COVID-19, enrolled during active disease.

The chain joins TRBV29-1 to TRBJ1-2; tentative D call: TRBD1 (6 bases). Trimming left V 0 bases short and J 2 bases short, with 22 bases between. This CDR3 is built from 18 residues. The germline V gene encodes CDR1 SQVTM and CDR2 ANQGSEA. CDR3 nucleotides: TGCAGCGTTGAAGAGGCCCTGGACAGCCCCTCCGAGAACTATGGCTACACCTTC. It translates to CSVEEALDSPSENYGYTF.

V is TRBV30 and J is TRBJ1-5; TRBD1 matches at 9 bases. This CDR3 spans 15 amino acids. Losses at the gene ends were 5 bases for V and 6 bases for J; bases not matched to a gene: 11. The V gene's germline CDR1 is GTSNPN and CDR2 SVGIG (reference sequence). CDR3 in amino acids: CAWSRGDREGQPQHF. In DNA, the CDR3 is TGTGCCTGGTCAAGGGGGGACAGGGAAGGTCAGCCCCAGCATTTT.

As DNA, the CDR3 is TGTGCCAGCTCTCCCGGGGTTACGGGCAATCAGCCCCAGCATTTT. It is translated as CASSPGVTGNQPQHF. The chain is built from TRBV18 and TRBJ1-5, with no clear D. V lost 6 bases, J lost 2 bases, and 14 bases lay in between. CDR1 is KGHSH, CDR2 LQKENI, per germline. This CDR3 has 15 residues.

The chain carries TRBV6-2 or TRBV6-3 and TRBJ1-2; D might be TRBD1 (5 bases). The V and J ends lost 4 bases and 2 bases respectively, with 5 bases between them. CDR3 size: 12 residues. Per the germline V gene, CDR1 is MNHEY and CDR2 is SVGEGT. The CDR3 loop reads CASSWTNYGYTF. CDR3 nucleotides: TGTGCCAGCAGTTGGACAAACTATGGCTACACCTTC.

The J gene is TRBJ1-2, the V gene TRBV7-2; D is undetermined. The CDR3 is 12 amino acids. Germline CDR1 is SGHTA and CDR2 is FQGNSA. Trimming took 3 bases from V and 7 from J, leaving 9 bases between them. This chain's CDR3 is CASSFAGGGYTF. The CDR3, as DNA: TGTGCCAGCAGCTTTGCCGGTGGTGGCTACACCTTC.

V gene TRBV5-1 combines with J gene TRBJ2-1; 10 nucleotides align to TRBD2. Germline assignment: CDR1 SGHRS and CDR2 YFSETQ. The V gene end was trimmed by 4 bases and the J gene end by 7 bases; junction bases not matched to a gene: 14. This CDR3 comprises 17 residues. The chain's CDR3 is CASSPIAGGGLGNEQFF. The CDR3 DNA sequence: TGCGCCAGCAGCCCGATAGCGGGAGGCGGTTTGGGGAATGAGCAGTTCTTC.

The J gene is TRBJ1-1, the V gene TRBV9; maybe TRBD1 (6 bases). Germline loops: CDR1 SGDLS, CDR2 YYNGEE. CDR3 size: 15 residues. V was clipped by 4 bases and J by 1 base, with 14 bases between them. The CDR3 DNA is TGTGCCAGCAGCTTATTGACAGGAACGAACACTGAAGCTTTCTTT. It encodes CASSLLTGTNTEAFF.

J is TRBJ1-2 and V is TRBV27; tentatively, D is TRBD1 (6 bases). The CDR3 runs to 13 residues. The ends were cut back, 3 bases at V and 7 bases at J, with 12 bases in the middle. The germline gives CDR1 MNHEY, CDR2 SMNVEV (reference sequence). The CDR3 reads CASSFLGASGYTF. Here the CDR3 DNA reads TGTGCCAGCAGTTTTCTGGGGGCGAGTGGCTACACCTTC.

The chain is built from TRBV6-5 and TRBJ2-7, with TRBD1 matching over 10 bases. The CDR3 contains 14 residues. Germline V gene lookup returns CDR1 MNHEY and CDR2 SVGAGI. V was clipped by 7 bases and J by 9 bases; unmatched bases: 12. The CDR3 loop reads CASNNDRGQSGQYF. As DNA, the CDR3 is TGTGCCAGCAATAACGACAGGGGGCAATCGGGGCAGTACTTC.

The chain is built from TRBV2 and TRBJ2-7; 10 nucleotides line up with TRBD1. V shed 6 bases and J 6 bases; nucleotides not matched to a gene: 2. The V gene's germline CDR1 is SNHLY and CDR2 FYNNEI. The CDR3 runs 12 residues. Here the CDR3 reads CASRRTGGEQYF. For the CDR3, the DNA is TGTGCCAGCAGGCGGACAGGGGGCGAGCAGTACTTC.

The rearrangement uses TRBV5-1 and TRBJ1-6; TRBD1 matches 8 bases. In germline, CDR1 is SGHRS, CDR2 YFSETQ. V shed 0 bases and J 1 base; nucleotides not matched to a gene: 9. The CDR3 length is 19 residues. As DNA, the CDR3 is TGCGCCAGCAGCTTGGATATCGGACAGGGAAGATCCTATAATTCACCCCTCCACTTT. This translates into CASSLDIGQGRSYNSPLHF.

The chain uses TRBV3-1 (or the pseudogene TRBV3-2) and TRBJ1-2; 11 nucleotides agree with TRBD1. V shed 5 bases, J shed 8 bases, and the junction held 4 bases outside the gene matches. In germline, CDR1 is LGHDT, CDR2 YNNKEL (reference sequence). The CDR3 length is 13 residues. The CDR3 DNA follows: TGTGCCAGCAGCGCCCGGACAGGGGGCGGCTACACCTTC. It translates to CASSARTGGGYTF.

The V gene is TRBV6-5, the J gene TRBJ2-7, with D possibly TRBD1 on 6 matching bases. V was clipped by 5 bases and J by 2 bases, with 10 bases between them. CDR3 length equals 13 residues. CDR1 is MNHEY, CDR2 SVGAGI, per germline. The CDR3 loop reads CASSTRTAYEQYF. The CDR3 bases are TGTGCCAGCAGTACTCGGACAGCCTACGAGCAGTACTTC.

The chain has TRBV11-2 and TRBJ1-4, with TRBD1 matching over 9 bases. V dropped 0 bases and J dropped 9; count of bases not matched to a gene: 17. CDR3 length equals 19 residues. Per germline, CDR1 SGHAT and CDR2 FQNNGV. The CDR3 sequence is CASSLESPFRGQGPQKLFF. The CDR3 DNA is TGTGCCAGCAGCTTAGAGTCCCCTTTCCGGGGACAGGGTCCCCAAAAACTGTTTTTT.

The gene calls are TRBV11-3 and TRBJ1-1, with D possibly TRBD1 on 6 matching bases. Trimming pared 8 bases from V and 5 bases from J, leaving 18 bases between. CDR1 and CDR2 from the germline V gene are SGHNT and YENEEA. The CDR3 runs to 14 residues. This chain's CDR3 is CASAETGSLTEAFF. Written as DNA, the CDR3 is TGTGCCAGCGCTGAGACAGGTAGTTTAACTGAAGCTTTCTTT.

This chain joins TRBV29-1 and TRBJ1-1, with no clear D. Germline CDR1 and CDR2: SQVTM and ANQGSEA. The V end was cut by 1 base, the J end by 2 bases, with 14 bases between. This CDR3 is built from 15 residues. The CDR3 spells CSVEGLVAANTEAFF. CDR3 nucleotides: TGCAGCGTTGAAGGATTAGTAGCAGCTAACACTGAAGCTTTCTTT.

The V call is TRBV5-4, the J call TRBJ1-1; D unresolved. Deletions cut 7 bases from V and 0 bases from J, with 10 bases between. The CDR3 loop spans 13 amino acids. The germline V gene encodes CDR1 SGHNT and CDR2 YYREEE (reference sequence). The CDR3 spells CASGTPVNTEAFF. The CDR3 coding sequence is TGTGCCAGCGGTACGCCGGTGAACACTGAAGCTTTCTTT.

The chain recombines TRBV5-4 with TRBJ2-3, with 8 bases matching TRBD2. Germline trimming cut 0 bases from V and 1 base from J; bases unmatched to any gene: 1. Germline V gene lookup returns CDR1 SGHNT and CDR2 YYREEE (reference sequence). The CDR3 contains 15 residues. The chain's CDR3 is CASSLAAGGTDTQYF. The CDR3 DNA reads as TGTGCCAGCAGCTTGGCAGCGGGGGGCACAGATACGCAGTATTTT.

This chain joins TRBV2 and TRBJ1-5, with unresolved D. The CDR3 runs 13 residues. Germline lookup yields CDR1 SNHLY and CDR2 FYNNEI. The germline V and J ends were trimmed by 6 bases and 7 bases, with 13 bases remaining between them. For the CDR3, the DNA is TGTGCCAGCAGGACATCCACGGGGCAGCCCCAGCATTTT. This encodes CASRTSTGQPQHF.

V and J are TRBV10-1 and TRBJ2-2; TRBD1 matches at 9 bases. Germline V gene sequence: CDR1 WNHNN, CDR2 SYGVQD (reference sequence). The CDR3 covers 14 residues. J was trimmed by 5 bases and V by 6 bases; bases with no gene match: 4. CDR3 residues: CASRQGANTGELFF. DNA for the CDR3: TGCGCCAGCAGACAGGGGGCTAATACCGGGGAGCTGTTTTTT.

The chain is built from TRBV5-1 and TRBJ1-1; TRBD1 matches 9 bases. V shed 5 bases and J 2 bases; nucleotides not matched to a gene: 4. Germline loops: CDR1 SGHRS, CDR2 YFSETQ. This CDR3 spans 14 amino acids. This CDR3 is CASSSTGGNTEAFF. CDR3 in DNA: TGCGCCAGCAGTTCAACAGGGGGCAACACTGAAGCTTTCTTT.

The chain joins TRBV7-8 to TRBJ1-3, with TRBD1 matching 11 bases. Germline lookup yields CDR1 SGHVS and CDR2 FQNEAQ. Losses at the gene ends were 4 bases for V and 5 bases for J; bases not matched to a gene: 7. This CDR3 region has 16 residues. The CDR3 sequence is CASSYTGTGGRNTIYF. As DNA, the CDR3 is TGTGCCAGCAGCTATACCGGGACAGGGGGGCGAAACACCATATATTTT.

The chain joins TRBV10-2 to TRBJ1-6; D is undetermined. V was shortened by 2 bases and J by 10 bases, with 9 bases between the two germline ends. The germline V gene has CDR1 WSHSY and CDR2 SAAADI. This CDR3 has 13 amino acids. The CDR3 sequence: CASSESRGSPLHF. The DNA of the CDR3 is TGCGCCAGCAGTGAGAGCCGGGGATCACCCCTCCACTTT.

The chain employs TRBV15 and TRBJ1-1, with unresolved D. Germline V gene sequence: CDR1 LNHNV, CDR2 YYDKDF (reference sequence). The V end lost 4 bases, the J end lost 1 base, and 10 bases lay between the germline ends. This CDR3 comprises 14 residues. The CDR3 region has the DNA TGTGCCACCAGCAAACCCAGAGGGAACACTGAAGCTTTCTTT. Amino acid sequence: CATSKPRGNTEAFF.

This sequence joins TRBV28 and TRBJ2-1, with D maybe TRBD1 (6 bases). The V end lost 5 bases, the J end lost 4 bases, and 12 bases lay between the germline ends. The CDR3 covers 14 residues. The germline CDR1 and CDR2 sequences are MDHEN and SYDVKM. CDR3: CASSPQGVYNEQFF. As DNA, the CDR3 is TGTGCCAGCAGTCCACAGGGAGTATACAATGAGCAGTTCTTC.

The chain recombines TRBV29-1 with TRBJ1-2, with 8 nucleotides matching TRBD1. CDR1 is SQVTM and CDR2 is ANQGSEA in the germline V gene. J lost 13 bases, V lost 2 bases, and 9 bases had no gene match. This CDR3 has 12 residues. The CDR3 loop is CSVEYQDRVVTF. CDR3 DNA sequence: TGCAGCGTTGAATATCAGGACAGGGTAGTCACCTTC.